These 25 T cell receptor beta chains share one sample of origin, sequenced in a study of lymphopenia after photon versus proton radiotherapy. This table comes from immunoSEQ multiplex PCR, and its TCRdb copy is limited to in-frame clones, with some not included. The sample holds tens of thousands of clones; about 87% are singletons and the top ten take around 13%. Sequencing used peripheral blood, obtained from a patient treated with proton-based radiotherapy. These receptor sequences come from a woman in her sixties or seventies with pancreatic cancer.

The chain recombines TRBV4-2 with TRBJ1-2; 7 bases map to TRBD1. Unmatched junction bases numbered 6, after V lost 6 bases and J lost 5 bases. From germline, CDR1 is LGHNA and CDR2 YNFKEQ. This CDR3 spans 13 amino acids. The CDR3 bases are TGTGCCAGCAGGGAACCGGACAGGTATGGCTACACCTTC. Encoded protein: CASREPDRYGYTF.

The V gene is TRBV27, the J gene TRBJ2-2; 8 nucleotides match TRBD1. Per the germline V gene, CDR1 is MNHEY and CDR2 is SMNVEV (reference sequence). The CDR3 is made up of 16 amino acids. The J segment lost 4 bases and the V segment lost 5 bases, leaving 9 bases of the junction unmatched. CDR3: CASSLPTGGSTGELFF. The DNA for the CDR3 is TGTGCCAGCAGTCTTCCTACAGGGGGAAGCACCGGGGAGCTGTTTTTT.

The V call is TRBV7-2, the J call TRBJ1-4, with D unclear. Trimming shortened V by 5 bases and J by 0 bases, and 10 bases separated the two germline ends. The CDR3 runs to 15 residues. Germline CDR1 reads SGHTA; CDR2 reads FQGNSA. In DNA form, the CDR3 reads TGTGCCAGCAGCCCACAGATAACAACTAATGAAAAACTGTTTTTT. Translation gives CASSPQITTNEKLFF.

The V call is TRBV27, the J call TRBJ1-3; D is uncertain. The CDR3 covers 18 residues. CDR1 is MNHEY and CDR2 is SMNVEV in the germline V gene (reference sequence). The germline V and J ends were trimmed by 3 bases and 0 bases, with 18 bases remaining between them. The CDR3 protein is CASSLMWSGIGSGNTIYF. The CDR3 nucleotides are TGTGCCAGCAGTTTGATGTGGTCCGGAATCGGCTCTGGAAACACCATATATTTT.

The chain employs TRBV6-5 and TRBJ2-7; no definite D call. The CDR3 consists of 11 residues. The ends were cut back, 8 bases at V and 6 bases at J, with 11 bases in the middle. Per the germline V gene, CDR1 is MNHEY and CDR2 is SVGAGI. The DNA of the CDR3 is TGTGCCAGCCGGTCCCCGGGCGAGCAGTACTTC. It encodes CASRSPGEQYF.

The V gene is TRBV9, the J gene TRBJ1-6; D uncertain. The CDR3 consists of 14 residues. From germline, CDR1 is SGDLS and CDR2 YYNGEE. The V end lost 0 bases, the J end lost 6 bases, and 7 bases lay between the germline ends. CDR3 nucleotide sequence: TGTGCCAGCAGCGTAGCTACGGGTAATTCACCCCTCCACTTT. Its translation is CASSVATGNSPLHF.

The CDR3 DNA sequence: TGTGCCAGCAGATTGACTAGCGGGAGGTTAAACATTCAGTACTTC. Translating it yields CASRLTSGRLNIQYF. The chain couples TRBV28 to TRBJ2-4; 13 nucleotides match TRBD2. J was trimmed by 6 bases and V by 6 bases; bases with no gene match: 5. The CDR3 consists of 15 residues. Germline V gives CDR1 MDHEN, CDR2 SYDVKM. The whole variable domain, remainder taken from reference TRBV28 and TRBJ2-4, is DVKVTQSSRYLVKRTGEKVFLECVQDMDHENMFWYRQDPGLGLRLIYFSYDVKMKEKGDIPEGYSVSREKKERFSLILESASTNQTSMYLCASRLTSGRLNIQYFGAGTRLSVL.

On this clone: One end of the junction does not line up with germline, which may come from a read error. CDR3 in amino acids: CTISSSYEQYF. DNA of the CDR3: TGTACCATCAGCAGTTCCTACGAGCAGTACTTC. The chain joins TRBV10-3 to TRBJ2-7; D uncertain. Germline V gives CDR1 ENHRY, CDR2 SYGVKD. The CDR3 runs 11 residues.

The chain is built from TRBV9 and TRBJ2-1; D may be TRBD2 (7 bases). This CDR3 is 16 amino acids long. V lost 0 bases to trimming and J lost 4 bases, with 14 bases between them. The germline V gene encodes CDR1 SGDLS and CDR2 YYNGEE. CDR3 amino acids: CASSVGRGPRYNEQFF. CDR3 DNA: TGTGCCAGCAGCGTAGGGCGGGGGCCTCGGTACAATGAGCAGTTCTTC. The full variable domain, in which reference TRBV9 and TRBJ2-1 provide the parts outside the CDR3, is DSGVTQTPKHLITATGQRVTLRCSPRSGDLSVYWYQQSLDQGLQFLIQYYNGEERAKGNILERFSAQQFPDLHSELNLSSLELGDSALYFCASSVGRGPRYNEQFFGPGTRLTVL.

The CDR3 DNA is TGCGCCAGCAGCCAAGTTTCTTACAGGGACTCCCCTGAAGCTTTCTTT. This gives the protein CASSQVSYRDSPEAFF. This chain joins TRBV4-3 and TRBJ1-1; TRBD1 might be the D (6 bases). The V and J ends lost 1 base and 6 bases respectively, with 18 bases between them. The CDR3 loop spans 16 amino acids. Germline lookup yields CDR1 LGHNA and CDR2 YSLEER.

The chain couples TRBV5-1 to TRBJ1-5; possible D gene TRBD1, 6 bases. The CDR3 is 14 amino acids. V shed 0 bases and J shed 8 bases, with 12 bases lying between them. The germline CDR1 and CDR2 sequences are SGHRS and YFSETQ. The CDR3 region is CASSLGGGGEPQHF. In DNA form, the CDR3 reads TGCGCCAGCAGCTTGGGGGGGGGCGGAGAGCCCCAGCATTTT.

V gene TRBV28 combines with J gene TRBJ2-5; the D gene is possibly TRBD2 (5 bases). This CDR3 is 13 amino acids long. The germline CDR1 and CDR2 sequences are MDHEN and SYDVKM. The germline V and J ends were trimmed by 4 bases and 5 bases, with 11 bases remaining between them. The CDR3 region has the DNA TGTGCCAGCAGTTGGACTTTGCGGGAGACCCAGTACTTC. Translation gives CASSWTLRETQYF.

The J gene is TRBJ1-5, the V gene TRBV7-2; 9 bases match TRBD1. With 5 bases clipped from V and 6 bases from J, the junction kept 8 bases outside the gene matches. Germline assignment: CDR1 SGHTA and CDR2 FQGNSA. The CDR3 runs 15 residues. The CDR3 nucleotides read TGTGCCAGCAGCCCACAGGGGGCAAGGGGTCAGCCCCAGCATTTT. It codes for CASSPQGARGQPQHF.

V gene TRBV21-1 combines with J gene TRBJ2-7; the table's D call, TRBD1, has no DNA check behind it. TRBV21-1 is a recognized pseudogene. This CDR3 comprises 18 residues. This CDR3 reads CASSKGWTGTSHCREQYF. The CDR3 DNA sequence: TGTGCCAGCAGCAAAGGATGGACCGGGACATCGCATTGCCGCGAGCAGTACTTC.

The V gene is TRBV5-6, the J gene TRBJ2-1; the D is unclear. Trimming stripped 2 bases from V and 0 bases from J, with 9 bases between. The CDR3 loop spans 15 amino acids. Germline CDR1 reads SGHDT; CDR2 reads YYEEEE. Here the CDR3 reads CASSFRSSSYNEQFF. The CDR3 DNA reads as TGTGCCAGCAGCTTTCGGTCAAGCTCCTACAATGAGCAGTTCTTC.

The chain links TRBV7-2 to TRBJ2-6; the D gene is possibly TRBD1 (6 bases). CDR1 and CDR2 (germline): SGHTA, FQGNSA. Trimming cost V 5 bases and J 2 bases, with 13 bases left between them. The CDR3 consists of 16 residues. Here the CDR3 reads CASSRMTGAGANVLTF. The CDR3 DNA reads TGTGCCAGCAGCCGGATGACAGGCGCTGGGGCCAACGTCCTGACTTTC.

The chain joins TRBV28 to TRBJ2-3; possibly TRBD2 for D (6 bases). Germline V gene data show CDR1 as MDHEN and CDR2 as SYDVKM. This CDR3 has 13 residues. V was cut by 8 bases and J by 1 base, with 10 bases left in between. The CDR3 protein is CASGSGGTDTQYF. CDR3 bases: TGTGCCAGCGGGTCGGGGGGCACAGATACGCAGTATTTT. Together with reference TRBV28 and TRBJ2-3, the CDR3 gives the full variable domain: DVKVTQSSRYLVKRTGEKVFLECVQDMDHENMFWYRQDPGLGLRLIYFSYDVKMKEKGDIPEGYSVSREKKERFSLILESASTNQTSMYLCASGSGGTDTQYFGPGTRLTVL.

The genes are TRBV7-9 and TRBJ1-4; possibly TRBD1 for D (6 bases). The germline gives CDR1 SEHNR, CDR2 FQNEAQ (reference sequence). This CDR3 contains 17 residues. Between the trimmed V and J ends, which lost 11 bases and 0 bases, there was a span of 22 bases. CDR3 nucleotides: TGTGCCCGCCCGTTGACAGGTAAGTTTGCAACTAATGAAAAACTGTTTTTT. Encoded protein: CARPLTGKFATNEKLFF.

This clone has more than one count but fewer than ten. The chain links TRBV7-8 to TRBJ2-1; either TRBD1 or TRBD2 may fit D (5 bases each). The CDR3 consists of 15 residues. CDR1 and CDR2 (germline): SGHVS, FQNEAQ. Trimming stripped 5 bases from V and 6 bases from J, with 17 bases between. The CDR3 sequence is CASSQVGPWGNEQFF. CDR3 sequence (DNA): TGTGCCAGCAGCCAGGTGGGACCCTGGGGCAATGAGCAGTTCTTC.

In this sample, this clone turned up once. The rearrangement joins TRBV18 to TRBJ1-4; D gene uncertain. This CDR3 has 15 amino acids. Trimming took 2 bases from V and 1 from J, leaving 8 bases between them. Germline CDR1 KGHSH, CDR2 LQKENI. CDR3 protein: CASSPSEGTNEKLFF. CDR3 DNA: TGTGCCAGCTCACCATCTGAGGGAACTAATGAAAAACTGTTTTTT. Looking up the rest from reference TRBV18 and TRBJ1-4 gives the full variable domain: NAGVMQNPRHLVRRRGQEARLRCSPMKGHSHVYWYRQLPEEGLKFMVYLQKENIIDESGMPKERFSAEFPKEGPSILRIQQVVRGDSAAYFCASSPSEGTNEKLFFGSGTQLSVL.

The V and J genes are TRBV19 and TRBJ1-5; TRBD1 matches at 10 bases. Germline lookup yields CDR1 LNHDA and CDR2 SQIVND (reference sequence). J lost 4 bases, V lost 9 bases, and 12 bases had no gene match. The CDR3 spans 16 residues. CDR3 in DNA: TGTGCCAGCCATACCGGGACAGGGGTATTGAATCAGCCCCAGCATTTT. Its translation is CASHTGTGVLNQPQHF.

The chain's CDR3 is CSVDPRQGNEQFF. Here the CDR3 DNA reads TGCAGCGTTGATCCGAGACAGGGGAATGAGCAGTTCTTC. This chain connects TRBV29-1 to TRBJ2-1, with 8 bases aligning to TRBD1. Looked up from germline, CDR1 is SQVTM and CDR2 is ANQGSEA. The CDR3 is 13 amino acids. J lost 7 bases, V lost 3 bases, and 5 bases had no gene match.

The chain's CDR3 is CASLVGQGNTGELFF. The DNA of the CDR3 is TGTGCCAGTTTAGTGGGACAGGGGAACACCGGGGAGCTGTTTTTT. The chain joins TRBV19 to TRBJ2-2; 9 nucleotides align to TRBD1. V gave up 8 bases and J gave up 1 base; unmatched junction bases: 5. The CDR3 runs 15 residues. Germline V gene data show CDR1 as LNHDA and CDR2 as SQIVND (reference sequence).

This clone has just a few counts. The V call is TRBV7-2, the J call TRBJ2-7; TRBD1 matches 10 bases. This CDR3 has 14 amino acids. The J segment lost 8 bases and the V segment lost 1 base, leaving 5 bases of the junction unmatched. Germline assignment: CDR1 SGHTA and CDR2 FQGNSA. In nucleotides, the CDR3 is TGTGCCAGCAGCTTAGAGGGGACAGGGGTTAAGCAGTACTTC. The encoded protein is CASSLEGTGVKQYF.

The chain carries TRBV6-6 and TRBJ2-2; D is undetermined. Between the trimmed V and J ends, which lost 0 bases and 3 bases, there was a span of 8 bases. The CDR3 has 15 residues. Germline assignment: CDR1 MNHNY and CDR2 SVGAGI (reference sequence). In DNA, the CDR3 is TGTGCCAGCAGTTACTCGTTACCTTACACCGGGGAGCTGTTTTTT. Protein product: CASSYSLPYTGELFF.